Following are 8 T cell receptor beta chains from one sample sequenced in a study of early T cells in non-severe SARS-CoV-2 infection. MiXCR, run by TCRdb on the 5' RACE reads, gives a single entry per CDR3 protein. The sample records about 100,000 distinct CDR3 sequences, 13% being singletons. The sample taken for sequencing was whole blood. These receptors originate from an adult who was a healthcare worker with PCR-confirmed SARS-CoV-2 infection or an uninfected control (not recorded which).

The chain couples TRBV5-6 to TRBJ2-1; perhaps TRBD1 as D (7 bases). This CDR3 comprises 16 residues. V was clipped by 6 bases and J by 7 bases, with 23 bases between them. In germline, CDR1 is SGHDT, CDR2 YYEEEE. CDR3 protein: CASNSGGPRRGNEQFF. CDR3 bases: TGTGCCAGCAACTCAGGGGGTCCGCGGCGGGGTAATGAGCAGTTCTTC.

This clonotype was picked up a small number of times. The chain has TRBV12-3 or TRBV12-4 and TRBJ2-7, with D perhaps matching TRBD2 (6 bases). This CDR3 spans 14 amino acids. V dropped 6 bases and J dropped 6 bases, with 18 bases sitting between them. CDR3 protein: CASSNTPIAAEQYF. CDR3 bases: TGTGCCAGCAGCAATACACCAATAGCGGCCGAGCAGTACTTC.

This clonotype has a count of ten or more. The gene calls are TRBV5-1 and TRBJ2-7; 7 bases match TRBD1. Trimming cost V 4 bases and J 1 base; bases outside gene matches: 8. Germline CDR1 SGHRS, CDR2 YFSETQ. This CDR3 is built from 15 residues. The CDR3: CASSLGTAISYEQYF. The CDR3 DNA reads TGCGCCAGCAGCCTCGGGACAGCAATTTCCTACGAGCAGTACTTC. Complete variable domain (other parts from reference TRBV5-1 and TRBJ2-7): KAGVTQTPRYLIKTRGQQVTLSCSPISGHRSVSWYQQTPGQGLQFLFEYFSETQRNKGNFPGRFSGRQFSNSRSEMNVSTLELGDSALYLCASSLGTAISYEQYFGPGTRLTVT.

The chain joins TRBV12-3 or TRBV12-4 to TRBJ2-1; tentative D call: TRBD2 (7 bases). The CDR3 has 15 amino acids. The V gene lost 7 bases and the J gene lost 4 bases, with 17 bases spanning the gap. CDR3: CASTHGGGRYNEQFF. CDR3 sequence (DNA): TGTGCCAGCACCCATGGCGGGGGCCGGTACAATGAGCAGTTCTTC.

The table lists this clonotype with many counts. V is TRBV20-1 and J is TRBJ1-1; D not resolved. The CDR3 is 16 residues long. V lost 1 base and J 0 bases, leaving 15 bases between the germline ends. Germline CDR1 reads DFQATT; CDR2 reads SNEGSKA (reference sequence). The CDR3 loop reads CSARAAFYLMNTEAFF. The CDR3, as DNA: TGCAGTGCTAGAGCGGCCTTCTATCTTATGAACACTGAAGCTTTCTTT.

The chain is built from TRBV29-1 and TRBJ2-3; TRBD2 aligns across 8 bases. The germline gives CDR1 SQVTM, CDR2 ANQGSEA. This CDR3 has 13 amino acids. The trim removed 7 bases at V and 1 base at J, leaving 4 bases unmatched. The CDR3 loop reads CSDQAGGTDTQYF. The DNA for the CDR3 is TGCAGCGATCAAGCGGGGGGCACAGATACGCAGTATTTT.

There are many counts of this clonotype. This CDR3 reads CASSEGGGSGYTF. DNA for the CDR3: TGTGCCAGCAGTGAAGGCGGAGGTAGTGGCTACACCTTC. This sequence joins TRBV6-1 and TRBJ1-2; D gene uncertain. The CDR3 is 13 residues long. Trimming stripped 1 base from V and 7 bases from J, with 10 bases between. Germline CDR1 reads MNHNS; CDR2 reads SASEGT.

Many counts were recorded for this clonotype. The rearrangement joins TRBV11-2 to TRBJ2-1; D not certain. The CDR3 length is 14 residues. The V and J ends lost 5 bases and 0 bases respectively, with 8 bases between them. Germline lookup yields CDR1 SGHAT and CDR2 FQNNGV. As DNA, the CDR3 is TGTGCCAGCAGCGCGGTCGTCTCCTACAATGAGCAGTTCTTC. Its translation: CASSAVVSYNEQFF.